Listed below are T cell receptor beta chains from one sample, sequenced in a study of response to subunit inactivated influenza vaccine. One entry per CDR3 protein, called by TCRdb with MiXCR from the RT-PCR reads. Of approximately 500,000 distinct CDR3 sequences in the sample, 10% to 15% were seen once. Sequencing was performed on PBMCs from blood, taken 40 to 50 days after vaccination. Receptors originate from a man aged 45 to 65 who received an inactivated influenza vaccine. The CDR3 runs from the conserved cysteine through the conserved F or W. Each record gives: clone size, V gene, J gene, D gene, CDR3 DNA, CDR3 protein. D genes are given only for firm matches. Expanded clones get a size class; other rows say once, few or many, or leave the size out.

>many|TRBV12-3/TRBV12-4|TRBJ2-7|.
TGTGCCAGCAGTTACGCAGGGGTAGCGTACGAGCAGTACTTC
CASSYAGVAYEQYF
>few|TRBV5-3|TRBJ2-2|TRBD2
TGTGCCAGAAGCTTTTGGGGACTAGCTTACACCGGGGAGCTGTTTTTT
CARSFWGLAYTGELFF
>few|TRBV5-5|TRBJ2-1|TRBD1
TGTGCCAGCAGCTTGGCCGGGACAGCTATTTACAATGAGCAGTTCTTC
CASSLAGTAIYNEQFF
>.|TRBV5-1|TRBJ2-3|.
TGCGCCAGCAGCTCTACTGCGGCCACAGATACGCAGTATTTT
CASSSTAATDTQYF
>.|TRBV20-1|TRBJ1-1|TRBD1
TGCAGTGCTACTACAGGGGGCTCTACTGAAGCCTTCTTT
CSATTGGSTEAFF
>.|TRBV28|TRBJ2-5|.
TGTGCCAGCAGTTCCCCGGGACGCTCGTACCAAGAGACCCAGTACTTC
CASSSPGRSYQETQYF
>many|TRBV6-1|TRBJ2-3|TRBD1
TGTGCCAGCATGGACAGGGGGCGGACAGATACGCAGTATTTT
CASMDRGRTDTQYF
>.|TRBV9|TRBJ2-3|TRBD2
TGTGCCAGCAGCGTATTTCCGGCGGCGGGGGGATCAGATACGCAGTATTTT
CASSVFPAAGGSDTQYF
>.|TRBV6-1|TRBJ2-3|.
TGTGCCAGCAGTGAACGGCCCGGATGGACAGATACGCAGTATTTT
CASSERPGWTDTQYF
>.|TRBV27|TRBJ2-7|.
TGTGCCAGCTTATCACCAGGGGGGTACGAGCGGTACTTC
CASLSPGGYERYF
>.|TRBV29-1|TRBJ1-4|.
TGCAGCGCCGGACAGTATAATGAAAAACTGTTTTTT
CSAGQYNEKLFF
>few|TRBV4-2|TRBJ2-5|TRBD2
TGTGCCAGCAGCCAAGAAGGCCTAGCGGAAGTAACAGAGACCCAGTACTTC
CASSQEGLAEVTETQYF
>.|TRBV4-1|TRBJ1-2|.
TGCGCCAGCAGCCAACCAGGGGAGACCGGCTACACCTTC
CASSQPGETGYTF
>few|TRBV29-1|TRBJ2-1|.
TGCAGCGTTGAAGATTCCCAGAGCTCCTACAATGAGCAGTTCTTC
CSVEDSQSSYNEQFF
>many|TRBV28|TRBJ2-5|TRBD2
TGTGCCAGCAGTCCGGGACTAGCGGGACAAGAGACCCAGTACTTC
CASSPGLAGQETQYF
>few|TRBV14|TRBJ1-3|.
TGTGCCAGCAGAATAAGCTCTGGAAACACCATATATTTT
CASRISSGNTIYF
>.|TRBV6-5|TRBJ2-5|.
TGTGCCAGCAGTTATATCAGCGCGGGGCAAAAGACCCAGTACTTC
CASSYISAGQKTQYF
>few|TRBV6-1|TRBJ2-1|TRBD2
TGTGCCAGCAGTAGACTAGCGGCCTACAATGAGCAGTTCTTC
CASSRLAAYNEQFF
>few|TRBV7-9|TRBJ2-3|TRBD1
TGTGCCAGCAGCTTTGACAGGGGGCGAGATATAGATACGCAGTATTTT
CASSFDRGRDIDTQYF
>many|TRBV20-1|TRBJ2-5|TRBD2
TGCAGTGCAAACTCCATGGGAGCGGGAGTACGGGAGACCCAGTACTTC
CSANSMGAGVRETQYF
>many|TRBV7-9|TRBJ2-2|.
TGTGCCAGCAGCTCCGAGGGCGGGGAGCTGTTTTTT
CASSSEGGELFF
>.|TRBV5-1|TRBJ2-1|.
TGCGCCAGCAGCGCCGGACTGGACTCCTGGGGCTTC
CASSAGLDSWGF
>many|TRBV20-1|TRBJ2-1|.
TGCAGTGCTACCCCGGCAGGGGGGTATGAGCAGTTCTTC
CSATPAGGYEQFF
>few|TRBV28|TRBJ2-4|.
TGTGCCAGCAGGGAGGGATCGGCCAAAAACATTCAGTACTTC
CASREGSAKNIQYF
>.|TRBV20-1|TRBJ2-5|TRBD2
TGCAGTGCTAGACGCGAGGTCCTAGCGGTGTACCAAGAGACCCAGTACTTC
CSARREVLAVYQETQYF